This T cell receptor (beta chain) was captured by sequencing in a study of control samples from healthy donors and cancer patients. This table comes from immunoSEQ multiplex PCR, and its TCRdb copy is limited to in-frame clones, with some not included. The repertoire holds 190,000 or so clones, with about 93% as singletons. The CDR3 runs 13 residues. Germline V gene lookup returns CDR1 GTSNPN and CDR2 SVGIG (reference sequence). Trimming shortened V by 4 bases and J by 4 bases, and 10 bases separated the two germline ends. Sequences were obtained from blood. The chain uses TRBV30 and TRBJ1-4; weak D call: TRBD1 (6 bases). This TCR derives from a man in his late teens or twenties in good health. The CDR3 loop is CAWMVRGNEKLFF. DNA for the CDR3: TGTGCCTGGATGGTCAGGGGTAATGAAAAACTGTTTTTT.